This is a list of T cell receptor beta chains from one sample in a study of regulatory T cells in long-lasting Graves disease. Each CDR3 protein is one row after TCRdb ran MiXCR on the reads. The sample holds over a thousand distinct CDR3 sequences, about half seen once. The source material was peripheral blood mononuclear cells (PBMCs), sampled with antithyroid drug treatment, in newly diagnosed or persistent Graves disease (not recorded which). The source is a female donor with Graves disease. The CDR3 runs from the conserved cysteine through the conserved F or W. D genes are given only for firm matches.

v_gene	len	d_gene	CDR3aa
TRBV12-3/TRBV12-4	14	TRBD2	CASSLAGLAGEQYF
TRBV30	15	.	CAWRTSRRDNSPLHF
TRBV20-1	15	.	CSARASKSYYNEQFF
TRBV4-1	12	.	CASSLGGAEAFF
TRBV15	16	.	CATSRDSSSPFNEQFF
TRBV2	14	.	CASSASPGANVLTF
TRBV20-1	11	.	CSARIDYEQYF
TRBV27	16	.	CASSTHREGDQETQYF
TRBV27	14	.	CASSLTTFTGELFF
TRBV2	13	TRBD2	CASRTTSGYEQYF
TRBV27	16	.	CASSLTWAQRANEQFF
TRBV30	10	.	CAWTTYEQYF
TRBV5-1	15	.	CASSLVSPTQETQYF
TRBV29-1	14	TRBD1	CSVEGTGLNTEAFF
TRBV5-4	14	.	CASSLEPAGYGYTF
TRBV27	15	.	CASSLWGVGGQPQHF
TRBV4-1	16	.	CASSQEGWEAKNIQYF
TRBV28	17	TRBD1	CASRPVLGQGAYYGYTF
TRBV27	12	.	CASSRQGGEQYF
TRBV7-9	13	.	CASSSGTLYEQFF
TRBV5-6	14	.	CASGRQRSNQPQHF
TRBV27	14	TRBD1	CASSLIGGGQPQHF
TRBV5-1	14	.	CASSWKDSQETQYF
TRBV9	15	TRBD2	CASSVVGGSADTQYF
TRBV7-9	12	.	CASSLSINEQFF
TRBV5-6	15	TRBD1	CASSWDRELYVGYTF
TRBV5-1	15	TRBD2	CASSLAASGKETQYF
TRBV7-3	18	.	CATSREGPVPSGANVLTF
TRBV20-1	14	.	CSARTDTPYNEQFF
TRBV29-1	14	TRBD2	CSGRLAGEVETQYF
TRBV20-1	15	.	CSARDPRGAGDTQYF
TRBV13	15	TRBD1	CASTLRAGGKIEAFF
TRBV5-1	14	TRBD1	CASRRGQGFNEQFF
TRBV10-3	16	.	CAISEGVSSSGNTIYF
TRBV29-1	11	.	CSVGTINEQFF